The sequence of this T cell receptor (beta chain) was determined in a study of PD-1 and CTLA-4 blockade in melanoma. The assay was immunoSEQ multiplex PCR, and TCRdb's table has in-frame clones only and misses some. Of approximately 7,200 clones listed, 80% are singletons. CDR3 length: 14 residues. Germline lookup yields CDR1 MNHEY and CDR2 SMNVEV (reference sequence). Trimming left V 2 bases short and J 6 bases short, with 13 bases between. The receptor was derived from a human donor with melanoma. V usage is TRBV27 and J usage is TRBJ1-1; possibly TRBD1 for D (5 bases). Sample: CD8+ T cells from peripheral blood, taken before anti-PD-1 treatment. The CDR3 nucleotides read TGTGCCAGCAGTTTAAAACGGCAGGGCCCTGAAGCTTTCTTT. Translating it yields CASSLKRQGPEAFF.